Given below is one T cell receptor beta chain in context. This record comes from a study of blood T cell repertoires in COVID-19. Whole-study context: COVID-19 samples, acute and convalescent, were from the United States, Italy and Spain. PBMCs, B-cell-depleted T cells, or T cells provided the cDNA or gDNA that made up the material.

V dropped 4 bases and J dropped 2 bases, with 22 bases sitting between them. This CDR3 is built from 18 residues. CDR1 and CDR2 (germline): SGHRS, YFSETQ. In the original analysis: Nucleated cell counts were estimated from reference gene primer amplification. Clones were sequenced by immunoSEQ multiplex PCR, and TCRdb holds only the in-frame ones, with some missing. From that table come the V and J calls and clone size; the DNA was used to work out D and trimming. The sample has 200,000 to 250,000 clones; about 91% are singletons. This receptor was obtained from a man aged 18 to 30 with active or convalescent COVID-19. The gene calls are TRBV5-1 and TRBJ2-1; D is perhaps TRBD1 (6 bases). The specimen sequenced was peripheral blood. The DNA for the CDR3 is TGCGCCAGCAGCCAAAGGCGGACAGCCGACGGCACCTACAATGAGCAGTTCTTC. Amino acids: CASSQRRTADGTYNEQFF. Filled out from reference TRBV5-1 and TRBJ2-1, the complete variable domain reads KAGVTQTPRYLIKTRGQQVTLSCSPISGHRSVSWYQQTPGQGLQFLFEYFSETQRNKGNFPGRFSGRQFSNSRSEMNVSTLELGDSALYLCASSQRRTADGTYNEQFFGPGTRLTVL.